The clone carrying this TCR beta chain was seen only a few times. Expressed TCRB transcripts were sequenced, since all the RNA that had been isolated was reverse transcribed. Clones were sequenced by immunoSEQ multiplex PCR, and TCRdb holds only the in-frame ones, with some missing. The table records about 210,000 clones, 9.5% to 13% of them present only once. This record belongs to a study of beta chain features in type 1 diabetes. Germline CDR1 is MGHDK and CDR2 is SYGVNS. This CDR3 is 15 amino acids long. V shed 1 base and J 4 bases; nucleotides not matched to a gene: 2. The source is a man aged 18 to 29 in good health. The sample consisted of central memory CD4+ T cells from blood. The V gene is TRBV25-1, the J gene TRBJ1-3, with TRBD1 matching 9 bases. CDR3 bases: TGTGCCAGCAGTGAATCGGGGACAGGGGGAAACACCATATATTTT. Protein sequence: CASSESGTGGNTIYF.